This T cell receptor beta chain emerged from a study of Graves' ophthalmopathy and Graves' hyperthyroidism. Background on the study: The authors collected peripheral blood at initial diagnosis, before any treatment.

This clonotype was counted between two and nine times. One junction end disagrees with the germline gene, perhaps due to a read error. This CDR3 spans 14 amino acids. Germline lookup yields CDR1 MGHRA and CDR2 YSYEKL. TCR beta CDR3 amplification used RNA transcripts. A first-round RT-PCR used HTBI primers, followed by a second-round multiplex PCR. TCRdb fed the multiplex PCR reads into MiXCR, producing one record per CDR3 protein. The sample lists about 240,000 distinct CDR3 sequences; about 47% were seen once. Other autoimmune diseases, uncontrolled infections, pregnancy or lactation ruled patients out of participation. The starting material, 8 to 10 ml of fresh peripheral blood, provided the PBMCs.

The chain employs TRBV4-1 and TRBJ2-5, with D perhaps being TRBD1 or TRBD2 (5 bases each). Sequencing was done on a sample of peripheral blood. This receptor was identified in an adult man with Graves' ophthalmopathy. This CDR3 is CASNQPGRWETQYF. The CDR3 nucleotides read TGCGCCAGCAACCAACCGGGACGATGGGAGACCCAGTACTTC.